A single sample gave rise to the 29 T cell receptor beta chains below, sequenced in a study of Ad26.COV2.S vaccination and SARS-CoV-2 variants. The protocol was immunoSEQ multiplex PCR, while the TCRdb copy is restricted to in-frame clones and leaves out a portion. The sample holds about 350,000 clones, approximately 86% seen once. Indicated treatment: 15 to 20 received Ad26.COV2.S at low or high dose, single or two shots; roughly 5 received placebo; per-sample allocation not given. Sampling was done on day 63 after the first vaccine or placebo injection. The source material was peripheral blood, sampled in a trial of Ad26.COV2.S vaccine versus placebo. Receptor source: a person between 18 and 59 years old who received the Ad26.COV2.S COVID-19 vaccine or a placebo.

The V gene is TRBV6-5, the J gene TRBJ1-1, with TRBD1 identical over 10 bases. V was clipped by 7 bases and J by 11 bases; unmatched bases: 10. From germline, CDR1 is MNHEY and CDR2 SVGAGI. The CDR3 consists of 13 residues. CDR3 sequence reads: CASTFPGTGEAFF. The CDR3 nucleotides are TGTGCCAGCACCTTCCCAGGGACAGGGGAGGCTTTCTTT.

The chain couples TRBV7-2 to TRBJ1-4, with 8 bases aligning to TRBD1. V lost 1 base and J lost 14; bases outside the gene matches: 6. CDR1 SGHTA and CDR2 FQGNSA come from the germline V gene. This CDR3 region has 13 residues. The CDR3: CASSLGTGGRLFF. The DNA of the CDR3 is TGTGCCAGCAGCTTAGGAACAGGGGGGAGGCTGTTTTTT.

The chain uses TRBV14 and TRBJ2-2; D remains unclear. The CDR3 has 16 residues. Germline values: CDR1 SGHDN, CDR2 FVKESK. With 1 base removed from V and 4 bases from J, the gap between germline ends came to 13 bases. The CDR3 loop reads CASSQAMGSGTGELFF. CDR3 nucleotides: TGTGCCAGCAGCCAAGCGATGGGATCGGGCACCGGGGAGCTGTTTTTT.

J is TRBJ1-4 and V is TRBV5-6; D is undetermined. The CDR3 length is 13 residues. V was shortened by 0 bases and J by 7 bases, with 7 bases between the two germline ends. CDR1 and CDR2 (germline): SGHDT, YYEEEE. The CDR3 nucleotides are TGTGCCAGCAGCTTGGCTGGGCTTGAAAAACTGTTTTTT. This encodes CASSLAGLEKLFF.

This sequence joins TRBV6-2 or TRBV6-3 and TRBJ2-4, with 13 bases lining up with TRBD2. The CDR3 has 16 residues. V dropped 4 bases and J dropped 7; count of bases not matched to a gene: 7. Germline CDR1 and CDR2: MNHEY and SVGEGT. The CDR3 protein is CASSSGLAGDRNIQYF. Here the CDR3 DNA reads TGTGCCAGCAGTTCCGGACTAGCGGGAGATCGGAACATTCAGTACTTC.

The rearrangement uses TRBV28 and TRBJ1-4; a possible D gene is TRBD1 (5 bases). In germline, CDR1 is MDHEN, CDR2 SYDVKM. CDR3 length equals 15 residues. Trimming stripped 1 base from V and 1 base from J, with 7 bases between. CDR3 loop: CASSLLTVTNEKLFF. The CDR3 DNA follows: TGTGCCAGCAGTTTATTGACAGTAACTAATGAAAAACTGTTTTTT.

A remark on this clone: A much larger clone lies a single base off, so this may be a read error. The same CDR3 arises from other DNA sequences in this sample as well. The CDR3: CASSLGQNYGYTF. The CDR3 DNA is TGTGCCAGCAGTTTAGGGCAAAACTATGGCTACACCTTC. This chain connects TRBV28 to TRBJ1-2; no clear D gene. There are 13 residues in the CDR3. Per germline, CDR1 MDHEN and CDR2 SYDVKM. V was cut by 2 bases and J by 2 bases, with 6 bases left in between.

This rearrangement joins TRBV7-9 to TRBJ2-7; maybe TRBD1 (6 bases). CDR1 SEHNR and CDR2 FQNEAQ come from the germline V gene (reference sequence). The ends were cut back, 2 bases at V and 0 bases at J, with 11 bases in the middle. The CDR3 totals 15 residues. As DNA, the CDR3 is TGTGCCAGCAGCTTATCAGGGGACGGCTCCTACGAGCAGTACTTC. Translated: CASSLSGDGSYEQYF.

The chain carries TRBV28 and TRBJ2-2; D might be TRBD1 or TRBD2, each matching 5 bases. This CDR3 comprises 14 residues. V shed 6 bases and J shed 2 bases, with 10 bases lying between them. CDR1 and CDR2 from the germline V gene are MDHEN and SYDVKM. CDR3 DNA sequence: TGTGCCAGCAGGGGGGAGAGCAACACCGGGGAGCTGTTTTTT. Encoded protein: CASRGESNTGELFF. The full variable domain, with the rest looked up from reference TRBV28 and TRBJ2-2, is DVKVTQSSRYLVKRTGEKVFLECVQDMDHENMFWYRQDPGLGLRLIYFSYDVKMKEKGDIPEGYSVSREKKERFSLILESASTNQTSMYLCASRGESNTGELFFGEGSRLTVL.

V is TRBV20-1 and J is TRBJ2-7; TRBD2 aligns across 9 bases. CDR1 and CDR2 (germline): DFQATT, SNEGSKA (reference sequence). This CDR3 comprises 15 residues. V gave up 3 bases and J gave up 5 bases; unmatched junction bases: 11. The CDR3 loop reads CSASLAGGPAHEQYF. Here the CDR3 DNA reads TGCAGTGCTAGTTTGGCGGGAGGGCCAGCCCACGAGCAGTACTTC.

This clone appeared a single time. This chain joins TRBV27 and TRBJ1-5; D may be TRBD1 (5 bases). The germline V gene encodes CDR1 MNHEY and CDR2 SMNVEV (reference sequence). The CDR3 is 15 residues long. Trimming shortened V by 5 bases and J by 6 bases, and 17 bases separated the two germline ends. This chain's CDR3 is CASSLFTGGSQPQHF. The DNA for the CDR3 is TGTGCCAGCAGTCTATTTACCGGGGGGAGTCAGCCCCAGCATTTT.

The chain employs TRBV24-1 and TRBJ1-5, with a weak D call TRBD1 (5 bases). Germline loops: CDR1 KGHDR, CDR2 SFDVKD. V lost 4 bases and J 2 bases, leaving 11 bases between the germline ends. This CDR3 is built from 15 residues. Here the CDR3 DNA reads TGTGCCACCAGTGAGGCCGGGACGGGCAATCAGCCCCAGCATTTT. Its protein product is CATSEAGTGNQPQHF.

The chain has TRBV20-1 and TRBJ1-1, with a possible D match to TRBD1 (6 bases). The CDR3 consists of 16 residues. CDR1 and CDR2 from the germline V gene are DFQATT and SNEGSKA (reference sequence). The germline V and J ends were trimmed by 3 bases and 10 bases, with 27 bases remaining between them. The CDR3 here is CSASARGRGVPGRAFF. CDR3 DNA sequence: TGCAGTGCTAGTGCGAGAGGCAGGGGAGTTCCTGGGCGAGCTTTCTTT.

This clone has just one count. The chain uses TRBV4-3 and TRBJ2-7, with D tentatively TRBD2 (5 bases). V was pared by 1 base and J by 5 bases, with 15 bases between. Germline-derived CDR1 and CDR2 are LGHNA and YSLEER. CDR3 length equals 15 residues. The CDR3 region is CASSQGLAGVNEQYF. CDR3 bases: TGCGCCAGCAGCCAAGGTCTAGCAGGTGTGAACGAGCAGTACTTC.

The CDR3 sequence: CASSLNSGRTEAFF. In DNA form, the CDR3 reads TGTGCCAGCAGCTTAAACAGTGGAAGGACTGAAGCTTTCTTT. V gene TRBV5-5 combines with J gene TRBJ1-1; D unclear. Germline-derived CDR1 and CDR2 are SGHKS and YYEKEE (reference sequence). Trimming removed 2 bases at V and 5 bases at J, with 13 bases between. This CDR3 has 14 amino acids.

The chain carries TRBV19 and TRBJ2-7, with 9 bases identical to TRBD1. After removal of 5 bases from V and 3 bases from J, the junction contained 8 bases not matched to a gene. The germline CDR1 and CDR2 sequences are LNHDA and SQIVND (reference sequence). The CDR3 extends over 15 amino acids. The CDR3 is CASSLSGTGHYEQYF. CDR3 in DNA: TGTGCCAGTAGTCTGTCCGGGACAGGGCACTACGAGCAGTACTTC.

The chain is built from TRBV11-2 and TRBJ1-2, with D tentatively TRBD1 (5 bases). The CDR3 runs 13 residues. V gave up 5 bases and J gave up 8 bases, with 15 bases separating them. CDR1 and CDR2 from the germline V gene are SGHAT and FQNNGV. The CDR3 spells CASSTRQTPGYTF. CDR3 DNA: TGTGCCAGCAGCACACGACAGACCCCGGGCTACACCTTC.

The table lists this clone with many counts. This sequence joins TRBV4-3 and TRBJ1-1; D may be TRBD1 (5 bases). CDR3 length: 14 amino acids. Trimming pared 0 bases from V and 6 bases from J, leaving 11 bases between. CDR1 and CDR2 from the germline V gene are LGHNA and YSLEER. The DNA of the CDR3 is TGCGCCAGCAGCCAAGATCCCAGGGCCCCTGAAGCTTTCTTT. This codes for CASSQDPRAPEAFF.

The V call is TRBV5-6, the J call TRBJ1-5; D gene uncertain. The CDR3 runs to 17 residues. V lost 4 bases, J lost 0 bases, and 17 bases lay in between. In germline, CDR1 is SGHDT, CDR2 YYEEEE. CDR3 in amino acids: CASSTGRDFNSNQPQHF. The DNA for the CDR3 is TGTGCCAGCAGCACTGGCCGCGACTTTAATAGCAATCAGCCCCAGCATTTT.

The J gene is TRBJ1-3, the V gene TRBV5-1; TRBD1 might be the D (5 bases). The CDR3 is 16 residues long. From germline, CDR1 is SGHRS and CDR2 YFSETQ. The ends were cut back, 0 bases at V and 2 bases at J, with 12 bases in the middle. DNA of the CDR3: TGCGCCAGCAGCTTGGACGCAGGGAGGACTGGAAACACCATATATTTT. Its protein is CASSLDAGRTGNTIYF.

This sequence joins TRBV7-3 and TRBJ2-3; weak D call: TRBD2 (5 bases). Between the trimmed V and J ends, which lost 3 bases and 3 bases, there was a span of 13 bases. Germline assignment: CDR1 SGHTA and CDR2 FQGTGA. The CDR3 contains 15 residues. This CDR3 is CASSLKGTRTDTQYF. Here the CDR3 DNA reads TGTGCCAGCAGCTTGAAGGGTACTAGGACAGATACGCAGTATTTT. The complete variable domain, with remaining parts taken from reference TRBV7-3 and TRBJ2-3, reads GAGVSQTPSNKVTEKGKYVELRCDPISGHTALYWYRQSLGQGPEFLIYFQGTGAADDSGLPNDRFFAVRPEGSVSTLKIQRTERGDSAVYLCASSLKGTRTDTQYFGPGTRLTVL.

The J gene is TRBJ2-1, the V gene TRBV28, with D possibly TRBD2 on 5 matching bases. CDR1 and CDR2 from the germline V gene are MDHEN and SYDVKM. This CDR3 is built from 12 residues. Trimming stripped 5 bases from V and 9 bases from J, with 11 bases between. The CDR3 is CASSPGVGEQFF. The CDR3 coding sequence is TGTGCCAGCAGTCCCGGGGTAGGTGAGCAGTTCTTC.

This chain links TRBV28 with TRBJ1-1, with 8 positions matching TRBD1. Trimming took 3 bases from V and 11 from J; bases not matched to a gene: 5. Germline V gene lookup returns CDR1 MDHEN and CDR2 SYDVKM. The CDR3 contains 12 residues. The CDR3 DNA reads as TGTGCCAGCAGTTTGATACAGGGGGTGGCTTTCTTT. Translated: CASSLIQGVAFF. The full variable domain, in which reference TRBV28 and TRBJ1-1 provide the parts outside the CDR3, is DVKVTQSSRYLVKRTGEKVFLECVQDMDHENMFWYRQDPGLGLRLIYFSYDVKMKEKGDIPEGYSVSREKKERFSLILESASTNQTSMYLCASSLIQGVAFFGQGTRLTVV.

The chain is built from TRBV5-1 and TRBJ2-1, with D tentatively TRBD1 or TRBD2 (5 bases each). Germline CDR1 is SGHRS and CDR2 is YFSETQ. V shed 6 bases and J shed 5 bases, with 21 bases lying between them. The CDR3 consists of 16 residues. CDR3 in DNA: TGCGCCAGCAACTGGGGTTGGGACCTAGGGCACAATGAGCAGTTCTTC. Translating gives CASNWGWDLGHNEQFF.

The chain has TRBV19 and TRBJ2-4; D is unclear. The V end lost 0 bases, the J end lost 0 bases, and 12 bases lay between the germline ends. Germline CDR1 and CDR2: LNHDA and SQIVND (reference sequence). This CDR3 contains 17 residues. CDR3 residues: CASSIDTVRLAKNIQYF. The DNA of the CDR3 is TGTGCCAGTAGTATAGATACAGTCAGGTTAGCCAAAAACATTCAGTACTTC.

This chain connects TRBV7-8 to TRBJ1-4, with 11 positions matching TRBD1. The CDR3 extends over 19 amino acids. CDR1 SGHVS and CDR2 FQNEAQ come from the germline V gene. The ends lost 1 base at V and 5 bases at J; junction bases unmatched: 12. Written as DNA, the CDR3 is TGTGCCAGCAGCTTAGAGAGGACAGGGGGCGTGAGTACCAATGAAAAACTGTTTTTT. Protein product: CASSLERTGGVSTNEKLFF.

The CDR3 loop reads CASSLAGGSHNEQFF. In DNA form, the CDR3 reads TGCGCCAGCAGCCTAGCGGGAGGGTCTCACAATGAGCAGTTCTTC. This sequence joins TRBV5-1 and TRBJ2-1; the match to TRBD2 covers 12 bases. The ends lost 4 bases at V and 5 bases at J; junction bases unmatched: 4. Germline V CDR1 and CDR2: SGHRS, YFSETQ. CDR3 length: 15 residues.

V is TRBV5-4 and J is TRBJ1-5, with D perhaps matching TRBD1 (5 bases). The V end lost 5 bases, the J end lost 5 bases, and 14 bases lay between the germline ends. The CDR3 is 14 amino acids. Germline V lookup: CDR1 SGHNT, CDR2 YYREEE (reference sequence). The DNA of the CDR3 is TGTGCCAGCAGTCCGGGGCCTAAGGATCAGCCCCAGCATTTT. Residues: CASSPGPKDQPQHF.

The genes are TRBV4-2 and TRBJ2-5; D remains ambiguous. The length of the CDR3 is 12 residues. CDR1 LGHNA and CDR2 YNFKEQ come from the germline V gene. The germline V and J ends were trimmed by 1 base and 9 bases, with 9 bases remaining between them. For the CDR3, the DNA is TGTGCCAGCAGCCAAGTGGGCGGCGCCCAGTACTTC. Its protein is CASSQVGGAQYF.